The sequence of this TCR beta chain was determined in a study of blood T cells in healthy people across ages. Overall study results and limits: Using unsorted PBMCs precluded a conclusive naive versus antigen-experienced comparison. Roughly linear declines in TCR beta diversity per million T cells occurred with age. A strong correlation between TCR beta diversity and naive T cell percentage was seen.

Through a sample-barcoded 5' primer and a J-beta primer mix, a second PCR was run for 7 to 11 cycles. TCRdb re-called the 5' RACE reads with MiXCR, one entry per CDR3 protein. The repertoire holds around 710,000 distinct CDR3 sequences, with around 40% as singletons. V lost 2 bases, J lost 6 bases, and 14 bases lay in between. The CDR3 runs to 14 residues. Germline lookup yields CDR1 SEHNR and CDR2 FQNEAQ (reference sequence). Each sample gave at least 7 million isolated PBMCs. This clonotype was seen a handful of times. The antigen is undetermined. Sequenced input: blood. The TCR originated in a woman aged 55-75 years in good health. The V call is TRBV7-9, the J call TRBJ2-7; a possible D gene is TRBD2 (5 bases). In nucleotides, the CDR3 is TGTGCCAGCAGCTTATACCGGAATGAGGGCGAGCAGTACTTC. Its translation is CASSLYRNEGEQYF.